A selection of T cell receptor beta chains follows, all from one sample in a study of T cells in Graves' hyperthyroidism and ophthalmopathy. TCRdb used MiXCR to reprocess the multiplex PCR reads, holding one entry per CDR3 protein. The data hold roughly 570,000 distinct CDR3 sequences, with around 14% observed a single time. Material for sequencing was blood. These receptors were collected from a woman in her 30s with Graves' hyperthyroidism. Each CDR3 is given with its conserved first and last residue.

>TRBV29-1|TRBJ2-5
CSVEARNGGETQYF
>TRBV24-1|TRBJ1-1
CATSDGPGAVNTEAFF
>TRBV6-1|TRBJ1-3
CASSDLRTSGNTIYF
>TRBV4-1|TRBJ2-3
CASSQGLAGYSTDTQYF
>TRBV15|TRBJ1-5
CATSRDLRGSNQPQHF
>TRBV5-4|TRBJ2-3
CASSLSPGSDTQYF
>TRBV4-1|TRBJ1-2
CASSQDRWEANYGYTF
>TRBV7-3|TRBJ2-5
CASSFNSGGGETQYF
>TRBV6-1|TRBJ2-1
CASSRMQDNEQFF
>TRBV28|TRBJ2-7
CASGLAKYEQYF
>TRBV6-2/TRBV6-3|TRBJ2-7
CASQRGGPYEQYF
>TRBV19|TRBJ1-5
CASVDRDSNQPQHF
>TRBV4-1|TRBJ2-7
CASSRLAEASYEQYF
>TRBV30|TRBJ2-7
CAWSGLGTSGRGEQYF
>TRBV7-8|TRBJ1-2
CASSVRGVDSYGYTF
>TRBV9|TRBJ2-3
CASSVAAAGGGTDTQYF
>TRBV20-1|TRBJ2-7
CSASLRQGVYEQYF
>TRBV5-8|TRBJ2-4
CASSRDRGGTIQYF
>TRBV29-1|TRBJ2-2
CSVAPGTANTGELFF
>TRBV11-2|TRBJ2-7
CASSLTPSGILSYEQYF
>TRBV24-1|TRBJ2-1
CATSDLWLEQFF
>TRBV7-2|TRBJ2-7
CASSQAYNYEQYF
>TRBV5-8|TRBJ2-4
CASSLPPGKHIQYF
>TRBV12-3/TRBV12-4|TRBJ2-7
CASTRSQGTYEQYF
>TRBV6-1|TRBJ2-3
CASSLFGAGTDTQYF
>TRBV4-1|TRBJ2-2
CASSQPQKTGELFF
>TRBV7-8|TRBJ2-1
CASSPRYFEHEEQFF
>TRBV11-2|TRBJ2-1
CASSLDSLLAGEFYNEQFF
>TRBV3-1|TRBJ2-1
CASSPTTSGSYNEQFF
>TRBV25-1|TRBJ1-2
CASIGRSNYGYTF
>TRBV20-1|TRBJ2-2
CSAREASGRALGELFF
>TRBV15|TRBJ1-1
CVTSRDITEKEAFF
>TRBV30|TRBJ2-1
CAWSVRLGDEQFF
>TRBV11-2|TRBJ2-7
CASRRTALDEQYF
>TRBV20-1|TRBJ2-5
CSAHWTGGETQYF
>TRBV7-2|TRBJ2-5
CASSLVWYRGETQYF
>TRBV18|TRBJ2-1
CASSPPVAGMSNEQFF
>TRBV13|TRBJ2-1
CASSLDQGENEQFF
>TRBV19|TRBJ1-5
CASIPRAGPQHF
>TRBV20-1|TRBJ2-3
CSARSGLAGFVTADTQYF
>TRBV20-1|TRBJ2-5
CSARDERGGETQYF